This TCR beta chain was recorded in a study of response to subunit inactivated influenza vaccine. Study conclusions and caveats: Each seasonal influenza vaccination recruits few new T cells, the authors suggested.

The V gene end was trimmed by 3 bases and the J gene end by 7 bases; junction bases not matched to a gene: 2. The CDR3 sequence is 15 residues long. This clonotype was observed a few times. Its antigen is not known. Using its own MiXCR run on the RT-PCR reads, TCRdb lists one record per CDR3 protein. The profile covers roughly 700,000 distinct CDR3 sequences, with about 15% appearing a single time and less than 9% taken by the ten largest. J is TRBJ2-1 and V is TRBV12-3 or TRBV12-4; 14 bases line up with TRBD2. This TCR derives from a man aged 50-59 years who received an inactivated influenza vaccine. Specimen: PBMCs from blood, collected 14 to 15 days before vaccination. CDR3 residues: CASSLTSGGGNEQFF. Written as DNA, the CDR3 is TGTGCCAGCAGTTTGACTAGCGGGGGGGGAAATGAGCAGTTCTTC.